One and the same sample provided the 2 T cell receptor beta chains below, sequenced in a study of blood T cell repertoires in COVID-19. Sequencing used immunoSEQ multiplex PCR; TCRdb keeps in-frame clones, though not all of them. The sample contains approximately 35,000 clones, roughly 88% of which appear only once. Input material: peripheral blood. These receptors all come from a man between 60 and 75 years old with active COVID-19.

The CDR3 region has the DNA TGTGCCAGCAGCCAAGATCTGGTCGCAGCGAGACGTCTTGAGACCCAGTACTTC. It codes for CASSQDLVAARRLETQYF. This chain links TRBV4-2 with TRBJ2-5; D is unclear. CDR3 length: 18 amino acids. Germline CDR1 reads LGHNA; CDR2 reads YNFKEQ. Trimming removed 0 bases from V and 5 bases from J, with 22 bases in between.

The V call is TRBV29-1, the J call TRBJ1-1, with D uncertain. This CDR3 is 12 amino acids long. V lost 4 bases and J lost 0, with 6 bases in between. Germline V gives CDR1 SQVTM, CDR2 ANQGSEA. The CDR3 loop reads CSVVEVNTEAFF. CDR3 DNA sequence: TGCAGCGTTGTTGAGGTGAACACTGAAGCTTTCTTT.